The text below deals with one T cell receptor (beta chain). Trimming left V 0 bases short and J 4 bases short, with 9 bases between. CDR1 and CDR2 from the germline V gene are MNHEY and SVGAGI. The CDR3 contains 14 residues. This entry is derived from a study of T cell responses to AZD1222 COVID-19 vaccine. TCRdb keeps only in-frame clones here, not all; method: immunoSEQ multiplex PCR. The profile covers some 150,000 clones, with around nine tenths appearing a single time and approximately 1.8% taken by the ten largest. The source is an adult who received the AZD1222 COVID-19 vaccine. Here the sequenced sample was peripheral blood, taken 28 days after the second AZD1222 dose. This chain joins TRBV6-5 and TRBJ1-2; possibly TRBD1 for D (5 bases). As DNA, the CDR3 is TGTGCCAGCAGTTACTCGGGGGGGGTCTATGGCTACACCTTC. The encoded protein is CASSYSGGVYGYTF.